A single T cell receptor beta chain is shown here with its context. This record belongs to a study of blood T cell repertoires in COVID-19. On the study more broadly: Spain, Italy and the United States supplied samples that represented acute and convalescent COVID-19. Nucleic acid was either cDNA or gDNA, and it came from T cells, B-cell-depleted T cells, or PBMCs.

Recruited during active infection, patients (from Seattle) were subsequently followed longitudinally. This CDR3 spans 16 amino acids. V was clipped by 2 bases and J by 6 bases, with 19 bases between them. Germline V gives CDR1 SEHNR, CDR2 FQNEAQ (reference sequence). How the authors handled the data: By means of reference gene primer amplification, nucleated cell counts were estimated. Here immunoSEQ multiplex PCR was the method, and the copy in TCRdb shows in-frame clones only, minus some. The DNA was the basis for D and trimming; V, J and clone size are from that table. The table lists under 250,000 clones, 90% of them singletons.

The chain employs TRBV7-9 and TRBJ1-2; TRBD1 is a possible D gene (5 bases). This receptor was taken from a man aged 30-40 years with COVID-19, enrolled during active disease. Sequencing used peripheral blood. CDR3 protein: CASSLTVQTRVNGYTF. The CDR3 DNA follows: TGTGCCAGCAGCTTAACGGTCCAAACCAGGGTCAATGGCTACACCTTC. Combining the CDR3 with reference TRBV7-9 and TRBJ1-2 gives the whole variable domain DTGVSQNPRHKITKRGQNVTFRCDPISEHNRLYWYRQTLGQGPEFLTYFQNEAQLEKSRLLSDRFSAERPKGSFSTLEIQRTEQGDSAMYLCASSLTVQTRVNGYTFGSGTRLTVV.